By proportion, the clone carrying this TCR beta chain is medium-sized. These data are taken from a study of metastatic and nonmetastatic thyroid tumors. Every patient was untreated before thyroid surgery. The germline V gene has CDR1 MNHEY and CDR2 SMNVEV (reference sequence). The CDR3 is 15 amino acids. Trimming removed 5 bases at V and 6 bases at J, with 16 bases between. With MiXCR, TCRdb called clones anew from the PCR reads. Among fewer than 15,000 clones listed, about 25% were seen once. The chain combines TRBV27 with TRBJ2-2, with D maybe TRBD1 (5 bases). This TCR came from a female donor with papillary thyroid cancer or a benign thyroid nodule (not recorded which). Some clones in this sample may be carry-over from other donors' samples. Specimen: blood. CDR3 nucleotide sequence: TGTGCCAGCAGTCCCAGCCCCACAGGAGCCGGGGAGCTGTTTTTT. Amino acid sequence: CASSPSPTGAGELFF.